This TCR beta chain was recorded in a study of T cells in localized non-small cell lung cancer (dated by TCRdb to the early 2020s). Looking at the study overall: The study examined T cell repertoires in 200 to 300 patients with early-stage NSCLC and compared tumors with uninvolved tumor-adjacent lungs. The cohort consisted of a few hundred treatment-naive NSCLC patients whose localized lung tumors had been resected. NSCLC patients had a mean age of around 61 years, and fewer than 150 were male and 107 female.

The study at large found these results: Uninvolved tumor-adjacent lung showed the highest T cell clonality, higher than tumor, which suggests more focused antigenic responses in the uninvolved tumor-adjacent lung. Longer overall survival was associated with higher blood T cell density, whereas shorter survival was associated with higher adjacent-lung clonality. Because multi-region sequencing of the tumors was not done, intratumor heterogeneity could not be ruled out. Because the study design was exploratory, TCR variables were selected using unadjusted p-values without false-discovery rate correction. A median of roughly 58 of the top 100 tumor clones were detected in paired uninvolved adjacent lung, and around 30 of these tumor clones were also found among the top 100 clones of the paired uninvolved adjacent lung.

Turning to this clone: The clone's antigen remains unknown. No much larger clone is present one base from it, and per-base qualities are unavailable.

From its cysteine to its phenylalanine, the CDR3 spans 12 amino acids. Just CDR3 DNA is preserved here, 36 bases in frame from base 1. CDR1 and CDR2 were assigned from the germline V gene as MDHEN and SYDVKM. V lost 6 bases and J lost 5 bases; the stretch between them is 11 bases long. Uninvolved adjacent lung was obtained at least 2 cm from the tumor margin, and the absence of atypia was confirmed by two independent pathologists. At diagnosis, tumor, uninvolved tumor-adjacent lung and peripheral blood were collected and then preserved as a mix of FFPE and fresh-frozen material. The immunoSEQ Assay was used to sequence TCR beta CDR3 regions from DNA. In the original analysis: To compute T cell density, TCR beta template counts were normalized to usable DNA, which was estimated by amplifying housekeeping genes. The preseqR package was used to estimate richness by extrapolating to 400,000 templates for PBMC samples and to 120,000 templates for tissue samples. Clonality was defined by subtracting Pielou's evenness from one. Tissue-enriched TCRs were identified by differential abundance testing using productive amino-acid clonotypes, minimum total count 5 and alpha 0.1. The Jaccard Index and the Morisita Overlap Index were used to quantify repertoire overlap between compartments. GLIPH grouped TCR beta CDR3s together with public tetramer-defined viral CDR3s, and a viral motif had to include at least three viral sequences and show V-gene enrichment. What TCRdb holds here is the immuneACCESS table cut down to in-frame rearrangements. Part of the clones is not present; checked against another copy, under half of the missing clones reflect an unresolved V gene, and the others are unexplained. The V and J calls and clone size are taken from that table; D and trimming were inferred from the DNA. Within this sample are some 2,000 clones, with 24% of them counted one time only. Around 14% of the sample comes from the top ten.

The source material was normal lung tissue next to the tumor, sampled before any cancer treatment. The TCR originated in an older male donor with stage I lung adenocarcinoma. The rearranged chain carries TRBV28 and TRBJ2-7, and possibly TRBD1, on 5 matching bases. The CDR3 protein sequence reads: CASSLTAHEQYF. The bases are TGTGCCAGCAGCCTGACAGCCCACGAGCAGTACTTC.